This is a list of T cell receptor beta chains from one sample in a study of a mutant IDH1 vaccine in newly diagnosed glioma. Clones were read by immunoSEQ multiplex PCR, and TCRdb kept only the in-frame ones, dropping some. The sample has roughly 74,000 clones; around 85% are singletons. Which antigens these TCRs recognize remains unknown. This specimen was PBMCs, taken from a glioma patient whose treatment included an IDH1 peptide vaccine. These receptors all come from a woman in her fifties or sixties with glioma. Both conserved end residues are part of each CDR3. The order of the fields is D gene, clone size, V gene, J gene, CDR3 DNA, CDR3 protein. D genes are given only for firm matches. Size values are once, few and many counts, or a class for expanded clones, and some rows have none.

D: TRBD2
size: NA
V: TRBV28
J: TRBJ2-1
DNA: TGTGCCAGCAGTTTACTAGCGGGAAGTTTCAATGAGCAGTTCTTC
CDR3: CASSLLAGSFNEQFF

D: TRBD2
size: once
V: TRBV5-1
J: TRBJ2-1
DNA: TGCGCCAGCAGCTTGAGGACCGGGACTAGCGGGAGGGGGAATGAGCAGTTCTTC
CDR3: CASSLRTGTSGRGNEQFF

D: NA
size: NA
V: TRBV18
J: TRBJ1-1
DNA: TGTGCCAGCTCACCCTCGGGGCCGGCGGACACTGAAGCTTTCTTT
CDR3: CASSPSGPADTEAFF

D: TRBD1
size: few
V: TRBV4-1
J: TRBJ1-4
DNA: TGCGCCAGCAGCCTGGGACAGGTTAATGAAAAACTGTTTTTT
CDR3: CASSLGQVNEKLFF

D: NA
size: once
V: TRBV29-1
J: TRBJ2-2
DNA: TGCAGCGTTTCCACTGGGGTAGCGAACACCGGGGAGCTGTTTTTT
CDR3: CSVSTGVANTGELFF

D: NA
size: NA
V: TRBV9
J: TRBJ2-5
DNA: TGTGCCAGCAGCGTAGAATTAGGCGGGAACCAAGAGACCCAGTACTTC
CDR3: CASSVELGGNQETQYF

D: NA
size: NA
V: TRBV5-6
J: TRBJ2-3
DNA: TGTGCCAGCAGTCCGAAGCCTAGTGGTGATACGCAGTATTTT
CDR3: CASSPKPSGDTQYF

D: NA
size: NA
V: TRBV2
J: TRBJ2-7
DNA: TGTGCCAGCAAGCCCTCCAGAGCAGTCCTGGGTTACGAGCAGTACTTC
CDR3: CASKPSRAVLGYEQYF

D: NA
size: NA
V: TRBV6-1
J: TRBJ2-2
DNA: TGTGCCAGCAGAATAGGACACGTGAACACCGGGGAGCTGTTTTTT
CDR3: CASRIGHVNTGELFF

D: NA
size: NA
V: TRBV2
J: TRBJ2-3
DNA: TGTGCCAGCAGTGAGGGAAGGTATCTGGGACGAGATACGCAGTATTTT
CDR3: CASSEGRYLGRDTQYF

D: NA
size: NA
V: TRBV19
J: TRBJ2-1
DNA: TGTGCCAGTAGTGCCTCCGGGGACTCCTACAATGAGCAGTTCTTC
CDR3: CASSASGDSYNEQFF

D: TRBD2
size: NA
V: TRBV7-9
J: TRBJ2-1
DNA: TGTGCCAGCAGCCCTAGCGGGACCACTGGGGATGAGCAGTTCTTC
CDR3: CASSPSGTTGDEQFF

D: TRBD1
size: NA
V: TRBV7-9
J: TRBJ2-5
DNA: TGTGCCAGCAGCTCGGGACAGGGGGTAAAATTCCAAGAGACCCAGTACTTC
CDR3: CASSSGQGVKFQETQYF

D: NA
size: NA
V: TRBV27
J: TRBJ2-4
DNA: TGTGCCAGCAGTTTCAGGGACCTAGCCAAAAACATTCAGTACTTC
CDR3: CASSFRDLAKNIQYF

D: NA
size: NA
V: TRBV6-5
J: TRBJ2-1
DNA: TGTGCCAGCAGTTACCTCGACGGGAGCTTCTATGAGCAGTTCTTC
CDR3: CASSYLDGSFYEQFF

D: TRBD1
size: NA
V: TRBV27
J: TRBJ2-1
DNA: TGTGCCAGCAGCGGGACAGCTTCCTACAATGAGCAGTTCTTC
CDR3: CASSGTASYNEQFF

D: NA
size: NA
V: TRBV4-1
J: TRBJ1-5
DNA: TGCGCCAGCAGCCAAGAAAGGGATCAGCCCCAGCATTTT
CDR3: CASSQERDQPQHF

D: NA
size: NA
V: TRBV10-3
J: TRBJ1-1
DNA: TGTGCCAGCAGTTACTCGGGGGCAGAGGTAGCTTTCTTT
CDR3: CASSYSGAEVAFF